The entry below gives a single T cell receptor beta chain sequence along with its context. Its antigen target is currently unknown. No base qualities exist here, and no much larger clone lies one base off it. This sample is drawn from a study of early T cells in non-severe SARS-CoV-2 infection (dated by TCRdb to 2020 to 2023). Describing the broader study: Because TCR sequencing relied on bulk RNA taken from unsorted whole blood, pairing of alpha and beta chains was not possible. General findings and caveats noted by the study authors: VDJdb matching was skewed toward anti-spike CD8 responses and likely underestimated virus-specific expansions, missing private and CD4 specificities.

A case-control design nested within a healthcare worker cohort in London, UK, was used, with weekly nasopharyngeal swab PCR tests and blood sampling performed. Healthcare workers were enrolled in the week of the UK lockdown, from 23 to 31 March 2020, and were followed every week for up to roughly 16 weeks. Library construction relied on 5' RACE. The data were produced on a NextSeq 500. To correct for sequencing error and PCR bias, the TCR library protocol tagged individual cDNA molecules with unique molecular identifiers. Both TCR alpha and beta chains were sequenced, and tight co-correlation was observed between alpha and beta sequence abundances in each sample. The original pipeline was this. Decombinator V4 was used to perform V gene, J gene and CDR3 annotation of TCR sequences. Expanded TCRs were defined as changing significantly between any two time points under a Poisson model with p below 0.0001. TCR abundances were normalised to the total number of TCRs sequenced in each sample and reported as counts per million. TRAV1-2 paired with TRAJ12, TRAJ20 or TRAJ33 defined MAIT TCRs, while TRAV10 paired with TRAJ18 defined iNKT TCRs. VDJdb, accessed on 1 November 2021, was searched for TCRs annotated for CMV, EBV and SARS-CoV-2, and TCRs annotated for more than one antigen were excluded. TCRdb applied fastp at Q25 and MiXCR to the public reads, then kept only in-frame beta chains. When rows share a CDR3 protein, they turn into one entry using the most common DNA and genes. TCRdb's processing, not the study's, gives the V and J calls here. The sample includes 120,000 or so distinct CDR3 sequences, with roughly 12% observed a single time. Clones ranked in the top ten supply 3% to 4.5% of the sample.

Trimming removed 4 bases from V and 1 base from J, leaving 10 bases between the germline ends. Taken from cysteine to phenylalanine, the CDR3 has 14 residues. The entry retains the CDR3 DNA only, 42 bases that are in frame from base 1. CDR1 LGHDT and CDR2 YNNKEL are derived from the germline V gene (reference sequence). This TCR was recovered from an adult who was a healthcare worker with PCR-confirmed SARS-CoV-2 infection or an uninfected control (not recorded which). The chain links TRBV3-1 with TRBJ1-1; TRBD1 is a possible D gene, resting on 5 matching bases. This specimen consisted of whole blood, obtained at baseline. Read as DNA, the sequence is TGTGCCAGCAGCCCGGCAGGACAGAACACTGAAGCTTTCTTT. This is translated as CASSPAGQNTEAFF.